This T cell receptor (beta chain) emerged from a study of shared clonotypes between healthy human individuals. Terminally differentiated effector memory CD45RA+ cells were left out of the naive CD8 fraction, which was CD45RO-negative and positively selected for CCR7. Points on this clone: Its antigen remains unknown.

The germline V and J ends were trimmed by 4 bases and 0 bases, with 22 bases remaining between them. Germline-derived CDR1 and CDR2 are SGDLS and YYNGEE. The length of the CDR3 is 18 residues. Sorted-subset replicate PCR reactions contained approximately 190 ng DNA, corresponding to tens of thousands of T cell genomes. Sequencing used immunoSEQ multiplex PCR; TCRdb keeps in-frame clones, though not all of them. The table has about 1.9 million clones, 85% to 95% seen once. General study results and limits: The study sampled only blood, and tissue repertoires likely differ. A limitation of the genetic and exposure-history diversity represented arose from few donors.

This clonotype was obtained from a man aged 18 to 29 in good health. Some clones in this sample may be carry-over from other donors' samples. The chain couples TRBV9 to TRBJ1-2, with D maybe TRBD1 (5 bases). The sequencing input was naive CD8+ T cells from PBMCs. The CDR3 DNA follows: TGTGCCAGCAGCCACCCCCGGGACGGCACAAATGCTAACTATGGCTACACCTTC. Its protein product is CASSHPRDGTNANYGYTF.